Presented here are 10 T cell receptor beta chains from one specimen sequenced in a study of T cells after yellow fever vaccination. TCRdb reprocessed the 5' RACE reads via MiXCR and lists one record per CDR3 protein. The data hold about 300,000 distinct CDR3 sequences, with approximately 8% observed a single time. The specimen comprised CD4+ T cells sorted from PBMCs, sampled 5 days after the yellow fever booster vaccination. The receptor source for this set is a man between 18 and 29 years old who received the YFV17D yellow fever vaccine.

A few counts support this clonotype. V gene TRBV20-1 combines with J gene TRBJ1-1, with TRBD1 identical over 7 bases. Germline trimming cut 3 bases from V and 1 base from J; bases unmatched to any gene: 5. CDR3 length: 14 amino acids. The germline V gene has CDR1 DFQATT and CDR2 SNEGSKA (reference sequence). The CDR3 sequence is CSARRTGANTEAFF. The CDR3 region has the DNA TGCAGTGCTAGGAGAACAGGGGCGAACACTGAAGCTTTCTTT.

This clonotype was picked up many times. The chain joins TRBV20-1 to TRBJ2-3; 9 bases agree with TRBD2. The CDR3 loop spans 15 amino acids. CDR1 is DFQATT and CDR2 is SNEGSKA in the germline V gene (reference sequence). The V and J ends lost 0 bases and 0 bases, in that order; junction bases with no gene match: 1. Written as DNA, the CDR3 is TGCAGTGCTAGAGATACTAGCGGGAGCACAGATACGCAGTATTTT. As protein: CSARDTSGSTDTQYF.

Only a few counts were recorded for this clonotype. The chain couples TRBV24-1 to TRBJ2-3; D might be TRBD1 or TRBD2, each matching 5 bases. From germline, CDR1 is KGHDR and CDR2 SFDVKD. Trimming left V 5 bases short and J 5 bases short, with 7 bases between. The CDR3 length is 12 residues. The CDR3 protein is CATSARGDTQYF. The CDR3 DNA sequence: TGTGCCACCAGTGCGAGGGGAGATACGCAGTATTTT.

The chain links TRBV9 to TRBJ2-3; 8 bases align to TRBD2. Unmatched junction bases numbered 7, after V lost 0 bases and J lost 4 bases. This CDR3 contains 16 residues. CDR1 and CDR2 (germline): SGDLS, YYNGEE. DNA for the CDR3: TGTGCCAGCAGCGTAGAGGGCGGGGGGCCCCCAGATACGCAGTATTTT. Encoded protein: CASSVEGGGPPDTQYF.

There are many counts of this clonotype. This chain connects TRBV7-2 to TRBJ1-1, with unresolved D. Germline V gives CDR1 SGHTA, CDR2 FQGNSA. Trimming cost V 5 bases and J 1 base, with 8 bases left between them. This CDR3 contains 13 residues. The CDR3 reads CASSPSGNTEAFF. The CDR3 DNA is TGTGCCAGCAGCCCATCGGGGAACACTGAAGCTTTCTTT.

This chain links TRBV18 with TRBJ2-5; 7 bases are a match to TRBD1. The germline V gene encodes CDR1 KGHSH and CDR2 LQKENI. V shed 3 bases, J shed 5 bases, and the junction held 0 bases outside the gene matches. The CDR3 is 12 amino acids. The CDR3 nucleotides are TGTGCCAGCTCACCGGACAGGGAGACCCAGTACTTC. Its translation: CASSPDRETQYF.

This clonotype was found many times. Here the CDR3 reads CAISVEGQPQHF. The CDR3 DNA sequence: TGTGCCATCAGTGTGGAGGGGCAGCCCCAGCATTTT. The chain recombines TRBV10-3 with TRBJ1-5; maybe TRBD1 (5 bases). Trimming took 4 bases from V and 7 from J, leaving 8 bases between them. The CDR3 consists of 12 residues. The germline V gene has CDR1 ENHRY and CDR2 SYGVKD.

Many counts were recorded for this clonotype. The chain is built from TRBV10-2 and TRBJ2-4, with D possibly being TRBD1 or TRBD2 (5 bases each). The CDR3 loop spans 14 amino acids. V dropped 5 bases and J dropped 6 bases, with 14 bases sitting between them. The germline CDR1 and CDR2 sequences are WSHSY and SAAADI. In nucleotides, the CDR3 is TGCGCCAGCAGTCACGGACGGGGCTCAAACATTCAGTACTTC. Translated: CASSHGRGSNIQYF.

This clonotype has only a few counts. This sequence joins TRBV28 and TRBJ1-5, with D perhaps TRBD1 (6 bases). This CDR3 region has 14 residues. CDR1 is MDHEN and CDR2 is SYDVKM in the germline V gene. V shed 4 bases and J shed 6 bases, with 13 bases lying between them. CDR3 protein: CASSSDSWTQPQHF. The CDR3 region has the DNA TGTGCCAGCAGTTCGGACAGCTGGACTCAGCCCCAGCATTTT.

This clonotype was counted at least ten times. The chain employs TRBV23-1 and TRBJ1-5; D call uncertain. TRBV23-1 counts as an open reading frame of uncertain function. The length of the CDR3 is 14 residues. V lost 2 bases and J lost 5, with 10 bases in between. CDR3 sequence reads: CASSQAQWYQPQHF. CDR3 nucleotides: TGCGCCAGCAGTCAAGCGCAGTGGTATCAGCCCCAGCATTTT.